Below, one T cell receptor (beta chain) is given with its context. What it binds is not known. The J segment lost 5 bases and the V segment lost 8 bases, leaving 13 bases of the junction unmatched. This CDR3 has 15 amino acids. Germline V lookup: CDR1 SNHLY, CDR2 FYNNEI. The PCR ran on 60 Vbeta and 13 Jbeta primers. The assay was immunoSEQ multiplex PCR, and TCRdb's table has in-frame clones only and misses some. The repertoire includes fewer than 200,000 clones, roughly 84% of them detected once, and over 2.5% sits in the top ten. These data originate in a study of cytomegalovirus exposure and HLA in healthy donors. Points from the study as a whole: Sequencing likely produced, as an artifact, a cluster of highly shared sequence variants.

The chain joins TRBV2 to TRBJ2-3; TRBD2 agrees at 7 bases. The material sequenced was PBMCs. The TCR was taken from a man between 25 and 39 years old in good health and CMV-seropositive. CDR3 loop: CASRRGAGVGDTQYF. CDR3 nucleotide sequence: TGTGCCAGCCGTAGAGGGGCGGGAGTGGGAGATACGCAGTATTTT.